This TCR beta chain was found in a study of blood T cell repertoires in COVID-19. Study at large: Samples taken during acute and convalescent COVID-19 were collected in the United States, Italy and Spain.

As originally analysed: Amplification from reference gene primers served as the basis for estimated nucleated cell counts. Measured with immunoSEQ multiplex PCR; TCRdb has only the in-frame clones, and not every one. V, J and clone size are those of that table, while D and trimming were read from the DNA. The data show a few hundred thousand clones, less than 90% seen once. This CDR3 has 13 residues. Germline V gene lookup returns CDR1 SGHAT and CDR2 FQNNGV. Trimming shortened V by 1 base and J by 11 bases, and 13 bases separated the two germline ends. The source is a young man with active or convalescent COVID-19. Sequences were obtained from peripheral blood. The chain links TRBV11-2 to TRBJ2-3; D is possibly TRBD1 (6 bases). This CDR3 is CASSLGSQGVQYF. CDR3 in DNA: TGTGCCAGCAGCTTAGGATCACAGGGTGTGCAGTATTTT. Supplemented by reference TRBV11-2 and TRBJ2-3, the full variable domain reads EAGVAQSPRYKIIEKRQSVAFWCNPISGHATLYWYQQILGQGPKLLIQFQNNGVVDDSQLPKDRFSAERLKGVDSTLKIQPAKLEDSAVYLCASSLGSQGVQYFGPGTRLTVL.